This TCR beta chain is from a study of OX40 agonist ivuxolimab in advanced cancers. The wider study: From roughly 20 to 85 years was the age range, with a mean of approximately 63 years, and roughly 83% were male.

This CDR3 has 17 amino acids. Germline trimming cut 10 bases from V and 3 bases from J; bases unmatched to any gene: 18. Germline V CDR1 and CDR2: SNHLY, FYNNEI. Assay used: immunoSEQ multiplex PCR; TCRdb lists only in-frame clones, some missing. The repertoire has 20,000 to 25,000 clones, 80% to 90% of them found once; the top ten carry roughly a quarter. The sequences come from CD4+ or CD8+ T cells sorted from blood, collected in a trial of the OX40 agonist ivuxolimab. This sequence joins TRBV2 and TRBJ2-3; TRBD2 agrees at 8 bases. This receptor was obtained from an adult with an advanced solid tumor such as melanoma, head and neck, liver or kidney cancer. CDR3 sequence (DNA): TGTGCCATAGCAGCCTTCAGCGGGAGTGTTGATACAGATACGCAGTATTTT. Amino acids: CAIAAFSGSVDTDTQYF.